A selection of T cell receptor beta chains follows, all from one sample in a study of CD8 T cells in ankylosing spondylitis. TCRdb ran MiXCR on the 5' RACE reads and lists one entry per CDR3 protein. The sample carries some 120,000 distinct CDR3 sequences, around 7% recorded once. The sequencing sample was made of blood, either unsorted or a sorted T cell fraction (not recorded which). The source of these receptors is a male donor with ankylosing spondylitis or in good health (not recorded which). CDR3s include the opening cysteine and the closing phenylalanine or tryptophan. The D gene is left open where the match is weak. Only some rows state a clone size, as once, few, many or a class for expanded clones.

clone_size cdr3_length j_call v_call d_call cdr3_aa cdr3_nt
- 17 TRBJ2-6 TRBV28 - CASSRPLFRDGANVLTF TGTGCCAGCAGTCGTCCCCTTTTCAGGGATGGGGCCAACGTCCTGACTTTC
many 14 TRBJ2-2 TRBV12-3/TRBV12-4 - CASSYRQQGVRLFF TGTGCCAGCAGTTATCGACAGCAGGGTGTTCGGCTGTTTTTT
- 17 TRBJ2-2 TRBV20-1 TRBD2 CCARGLAGGGNTGELFF TGCTGTGCTCGGGGACTAGCGGGAGGGGGGAACACCGGGGAGCTGTTTTTT
many 14 TRBJ2-7 TRBV28 - CASSYPGLWYEQYF TGTGCCAGCAGTTACCCGGGACTTTGGTACGAGCAGTACTTC
many 15 TRBJ2-4 TRBV20-1 - CSARPQDRDQNIQYF TGCAGTGCCCGCCCCCAAGACCGGGACCAAAACATTCAGTACTTC
many 16 TRBJ2-7 TRBV20-1 - CSAQRPLAAVYYEQYF TGCAGTGCCCAGCGACCATTAGCTGCTGTATACTACGAGCAGTACTTC
- 18 TRBJ2-2 TRBV24-1 TRBD1 CATSAPRDRGPNTGELFF TGTGCCACCAGTGCCCCCCGGGACAGGGGTCCGAACACCGGGGAGCTGTTTTTT
many 16 TRBJ2-2 TRBV4-1 - CASSQEVRDNTGELFF TGCGCCAGCAGCCAAGAAGTGAGGGATAACACCGGGGAGCTGTTTTTT
few 16 TRBJ1-5 TRBV7-2 - CASSLAVGTGNQPQHF TGTGCCAGCAGCTTAGCTGTAGGGACGGGCAATCAGCCCCAGCATTTT
many 19 TRBJ2-1 TRBV5-1 TRBD2 CASTRGLAGVGNSYNEQFF TGCGCCAGCACCCGCGGACTAGCGGGAGTCGGAAACTCCTACAATGAGCAGTTCTTC
many 14 TRBJ2-7 TRBV5-1 - CASSPRDADYEQYF TGCGCCAGCAGCCCACGGGACGCGGATTACGAGCAGTACTTC
many 15 TRBJ2-6 TRBV6-1 - CASSRDRSGANVLTF TGTGCCAGCAGTAGAGACAGGTCTGGGGCCAACGTCCTGACTTTC
- 13 TRBJ2-7 TRBV30 - CAWSVVLRDEQYF TGTGCCTGGAGTGTGGTACTGAGGGACGAGCAGTACTTC
many 13 TRBJ2-2 TRBV10-3 - CAISEQETGELFF TGTGCCATCAGTGAGCAGGAAACCGGGGAGCTGTTTTTT
many 15 TRBJ2-1 TRBV5-1 - CASSPTLSSYNEQFF TGCGCCAGCAGCCCCACGTTGAGCTCCTACAATGAGCAGTTCTTC
many 11 TRBJ2-7 TRBV20-1 - CSAGGSYEQYF TGCAGTGCGGGAGGTTCCTACGAGCAGTACTTC
many 12 TRBJ1-4 TRBV20-1 - CSARDPSEKLFF TGCAGTGCTAGAGATCCCTCTGAAAAACTGTTTTTT
many 16 TRBJ1-4 TRBV20-1 TRBD1 CSAGQGALYTLEKLFF TGCAGTGCCGGACAGGGGGCCCTATACACCTTGGAAAAACTGTTTTTT
once 16 TRBJ2-3 TRBV5-6 - CAMGPGLLGGTDTQYF TGTGCCATGGGCCCCGGGCTCCTGGGGGGCACAGATACGCAGTATTTT
many 16 TRBJ2-3 TRBV12-3/TRBV12-4 TRBD2 CASSDLTSGVTDTQYF TGTGCCAGCAGTGATTTGACTAGCGGGGTTACTGATACGCAGTATTTT
- 16 TRBJ2-3 TRBV5-1 - CASSLADYAITDTQYF TGCGCCAGCAGCTTGGCGGACTACGCCATCACAGATACGCAGTATTTT
many 15 TRBJ1-2 TRBV21-1 - CASSKGASNYYGYTF TGTGCCAGCAGCAAAGGGGCCAGTAACTACTATGGCTACACCTTC
many 15 TRBJ1-2 TRBV3-1 TRBD1 CASSPSGGEGYGYTF TGTGCCAGCAGTCCCTCAGGGGGCGAGGGCTATGGCTACACCTTC
once 17 TRBJ1-4 TRBV5-6 - CASSSITTGRHSEKLFF TGTGCCAGCAGCTCTATTACTACAGGGAGGCATAGTGAAAAACTGTTTTTT
- 15 TRBJ2-7 TRBV7-9 TRBD1 CASSSFGTGGYEQYF TGTGCCAGCAGCTCGTTCGGGACAGGGGGCTACGAGCAGTACTTC
many 13 TRBJ1-5 TRBV12-3/TRBV12-4 - CASSFGGDQPQHF TGTGCCAGCAGTTTCGGGGGCGATCAGCCCCAGCATTTT
many 13 TRBJ2-5 TRBV5-6 - CASSGGPQETQYF TGTGCCAGCAGCGGCGGGCCTCAAGAGACCCAGTACTTC
many 17 TRBJ2-3 TRBV9 TRBD2 CASSVGLAGARTDTQYF TGTGCCAGCAGCGTCGGACTAGCGGGGGCCCGCACAGATACGCAGTATTTT
many 13 TRBJ2-1 TRBV7-3 - CASSLRSNNEQFF TGTGCCAGCAGCTTACGGAGCAACAATGAGCAGTTCTTC
many 14 TRBJ1-3 TRBV7-2 - CASSDSFSGNTIYF TGTGCCAGCAGCGACAGCTTCTCTGGAAACACCATATATTTT
many 12 TRBJ1-2 TRBV5-5 - CASSLVVVGETF TGTGCCAGCAGCTTGGTAGTTGTAGGGGAAACCTTC
- 15 TRBJ2-1 TRBV19 - CASSLPIQTYNEQFF TGTGCCAGTAGTCTCCCAATACAGACCTACAATGAGCAGTTCTTC
- 15 TRBJ2-1 TRBV10-3 - CAIGSAETGSGEQFF TGTGCCATCGGGTCGGCAGAAACAGGGTCGGGTGAGCAGTTCTTC
many 15 TRBJ2-7 TRBV7-2 - CASSLEGTHHYEQYF TGTGCCAGCAGCTTAGAAGGGACCCACCACTACGAGCAGTACTTC
many 12 TRBJ2-7 TRBV20-1 TRBD2 CSAKGGLYEQYF TGCAGTGCTAAGGGAGGGCTCTACGAGCAGTACTTC
many 15 TRBJ2-2 TRBV9 - CASSVGPANTGELFF TGTGCCAGCAGCGTAGGTCCAGCGAACACCGGGGAGCTGTTTTTT
few 14 TRBJ2-1 TRBV5-1 - CASSGQSTYNEQFF TGCGCCAGCAGCGGTCAGTCTACCTACAATGAGCAGTTCTTC
few 15 TRBJ2-2 TRBV2 - CASSNRKTNTGELFF TGTGCCAGCAGCAACCGAAAAACTAACACCGGGGAGCTGTTTTTT
many 15 TRBJ1-1 TRBV6-1 - CASSEQVGLGTEAFF TGTGCCAGCAGCGAACAAGTGGGGCTCGGCACTGAAGCTTTCTTT
- 15 TRBJ2-7 TRBV7-2 TRBD1 CASSLAGQQSYEQYF TGTGCCAGCAGCTTAGCGGGACAGCAATCCTACGAGCAGTACTTC
many 15 TRBJ2-2 TRBV5-1 - CASSLDTANTGELFF TGTGCCAGCAGTTTGGACACAGCGAACACCGGGGAGCTGTTTTTT
many 15 TRBJ2-1 TRBV12-3/TRBV12-4 - CASSLAGLVGTLQFF TGTGCCAGCAGTTTAGCCGGATTGGTTGGGACTCTCCAGTTCTTC
many 15 TRBJ2-5 TRBV5-5 - CASSFSARPQETQYF TGTGCCAGCAGCTTTTCGGCGCGACCCCAAGAGACCCAGTACTTC
many 14 TRBJ2-1 TRBV24-1 TRBD1 CATSDLTGGGEQFF TGTGCCACCAGTGATTTGACAGGGGGCGGTGAGCAGTTCTTC
many 14 TRBJ2-1 TRBV9 TRBD2 CASSPYQTGGEQFF TGTGCCAGCAGCCCATACCAGACGGGGGGTGAGCAGTTCTTC
many 14 TRBJ1-2 TRBV20-1 TRBD1 CSASLPGGDYGYTF TGCAGTGCTAGTTTGCCAGGGGGAGACTATGGCTACACCTTC
many 16 TRBJ2-1 TRBV5-1 TRBD2 CASSFSGSVTYNEQFF TGCGCCAGCAGCTTTAGCGGGAGCGTCACCTACAATGAGCAGTTCTTC
many 15 TRBJ2-5 TRBV5-1 - CASSLVWVSEETQYF TGCGCCAGCAGCTTGGTTTGGGTATCAGAAGAGACCCAGTACTTC
many 12 TRBJ1-1 TRBV29-1 - CSDFGRNTEAFF TGCAGCGATTTCGGACGGAACACTGAAGCTTTCTTT
many 19 TRBJ1-6 TRBV7-9 - CASSSPGDSSRSYNSPLHF TGTGCCAGCAGCTCACCCGGAGACTCCAGCAGATCCTATAATTCACCCCTCCACTTT
many 17 TRBJ2-5 TRBV5-1 TRBD2 CASSLDVETSGGETQYF TGCGCCAGCAGCTTGGACGTCGAGACTAGCGGGGGAGAGACCCAGTACTTC
many 15 TRBJ2-3 TRBV20-1 - CSAAHRDGQADTQYF TGCAGTGCGGCCCACCGGGACGGCCAGGCGGATACGCAGTATTTT
many 17 TRBJ2-7 TRBV27 TRBD2 CASSYSLGIAGSYEQYF TGTGCCAGCAGTTACTCCCTTGGAATAGCGGGTTCCTACGAGCAGTACTTC
many 16 TRBJ2-1 TRBV24-1 - CATSDLRGPLHNEQFF TGTGCCACCAGTGATTTAAGGGGACCCCTCCACAATGAGCAGTTCTTC
many 14 TRBJ2-3 TRBV29-1 - CSVDLPTGTDTQYF TGCAGCGTTGATCTACCGACTGGAACAGATACGCAGTATTTT
many 16 TRBJ1-3 TRBV5-5 - CASSIPGTLSGNTIYF TGTGCCAGCAGCATCCCCGGGACACTCTCTGGAAACACCATATATTTT
few 12 TRBJ2-1 TRBV5-2 - CASGPGTLERIF TGTGCCAGCGGCCCCGGGACTCTCGAGAGGATCTTC
many 13 TRBJ1-1 TRBV5-1 - CASTLSGGTEAFF TGCGCCAGCACCTTATCTGGGGGAACTGAAGCTTTCTTT